This T cell receptor beta chain was sequenced during a study of early T cells in non-severe SARS-CoV-2 infection. Germline CDR1 is SGHDN and CDR2 is FVKESK. V was clipped by 3 bases and J by 7 bases, with 18 bases between them. CDR3 size: 16 residues. Attached unique molecular identifiers marked individual cDNA molecules. TCRdb reprocessed the 5' RACE reads via MiXCR and lists one record per CDR3 protein. The sample shows nearly 110,000 distinct CDR3 sequences, approximately 10% of them seen only once. This clonotype was counted many times. The sample comprised whole blood. The sequence was obtained from an adult who was a healthcare worker with PCR-confirmed SARS-CoV-2 infection or an uninfected control (not recorded which). The chain recombines TRBV14 with TRBJ2-2; perhaps TRBD2 as D (6 bases). This CDR3 reads CASSHRDFPFSGELFF. CDR3 bases: TGTGCCAGCAGCCACCGGGACTTTCCTTTCAGCGGGGAGCTGTTTTTT.